This T cell receptor (beta chain) is from a study of tissue T cells after allogeneic stem cell transplantation. Overall study context: Of the grafts for graft-versus-host disease patients, several were unmodified and three CD34-selected. Tissue samples with histologically apparent lymphocytes on H&E review were prioritized for sequencing. Study-wide results and caveats: TCR repertoires tracked anatomic similarity, regardless of disease or transplant status. Across patients, clones rarely overlapped, yet motif clusters were shared tissue-specifically.

About this clone: Its antigen is unknown.

V shed 0 bases and J shed 9 bases, with 24 bases lying between them. The CDR3 contains 19 residues. The germline gives CDR1 MNHEY, CDR2 SVGEGT. Only in-frame clones appear in the TCRdb table, and some are missing; sequencing was by immunoSEQ multiplex PCR. The sample includes some 1,300 clones, roughly 78% of them seen just once. The specimen was spleen tissue, collected at autopsy. V and J are TRBV6-2 or TRBV6-3 and TRBJ1-6; D not certain. The sequence came from a male patient over 55 with steroid-refractory graft-versus-host disease after an allogeneic stem cell transplant. Part of the T cells may come from the graft donor. In nucleotides, the CDR3 is TGTGCCAGCAGTTACTCGCGCCTGGGAGGAGACTTCTTGAGTTCACCCCTCCACTTT. Translating gives CASSYSRLGGDFLSSPLHF.